Detailed here is one TCR beta chain. It lacks a known antigen. Base qualities are not at hand, and no much larger clone is one base apart. These data belong to a study of blood T cell repertoires in COVID-19 (dated by TCRdb to 2018 to 2021). With regard to the full study: Samples covering the acute and convalescent phases of COVID-19 were provided by collaborators in the United States, Italy and Spain. The material from the prospective study consisted of cDNA or gDNA derived from T cells, B-cell-depleted T cells, or PBMCs. The dataset comprised deeply sampled blood TCRbeta repertoires from subjects exposed to, actively infected with, or recovered from COVID-19. Samples came from the ongoing ImmuneRACE study (first 160 participants) plus 1,254 subjects from 6 global collaborators. Where available, HLA class I and class II types were taken from metadata supplied by the sample provider and were not determined by assay-based typing. The repertoires were made available in a free public database intended to serve as a resource for research on the immune response to SARS-CoV-2. A de-identified subject ID, COVID-19 status, age in years and sex were almost always included in the sample metadata.

Each collaborating institution followed its own protocols to collect whole blood in K2EDTA tubes. For TCRbeta analysis, collaborators shipped samples as frozen whole blood, isolated PBMCs, or DNA extracted from either of those sample types. The CDR3 sequence holds 18 residues, the cysteine and phenylalanine included. Only the CDR3 portion is preserved as DNA: 54 bases, with reading frame beginning at the first base. Based on the germline V gene, the CDR1 and CDR2 sequences are SGHVS and FQNEAQ. The germline V and J ends show losses of 1 base and 5 bases respectively, and no gene match explains 7 bases of the junction. The immunoSEQ Assay, a bias-controlled multiplex PCR, was used to amplify TCRbeta CDR3 regions from genomic DNA. The authors' pipeline ran thus. The number of nucleated cells in each sample was estimated from the amplification of reference gene primers within the assay. Sequence reads were collapsed and filtered to measure the absolute abundance of every unique TCRbeta CDR3 rearrangement. For each sample, productive Simpson clonality was calculated by taking the square root of Simpson's diversity index across productive rearrangements. Not all clones reach the TCRdb copy of this immuneACCESS table, which keeps in-frame sequences only. Checked studies attribute under half of the gap to unresolved V genes and leave the rest unexplained. V, J and clone size derive from that table, while D and trimming were established from the DNA sequence. The sample has 150,000 to 200,000 clones on record, more than 70% of them singletons. Around 4.8% of the sample is in the top ten clones.

General conclusions and limits of the study: The quantity of clinical and demographic metadata differed by source and by participant and was supplied without curation.

The receptor was isolated from a human donor in a cohort sampled during active COVID-19. Material for sequencing was peripheral blood. The rearrangement combines TRBV7-8 with TRBJ2-1, with 14 central nucleotides matching TRBD2. CDR3 loop: CASSLGLAGGPRDNEQFF. The DNA is as follows: TGTGCCAGCAGCTTAGGACTAGCGGGAGGGCCTAGGGACAATGAGCAGTTCTTC. Full variable domain (CDR3 extended with the reference TRBV7-8 and TRBJ2-1 proteins): GAGVSQSPRYKVAKRGQDVALRCDPISGHVSLFWYQQALGQGPEFLTYFQNEAQLDKSGLPSDRFFAERPEGSVSTLKIQRTQQEDSAVYLCASSLGLAGGPRDNEQFFGPGTRLTVL.